These T cell receptor beta chains were read from a single sample in a study of response to subunit inactivated influenza vaccine. TCRdb reprocessed the RT-PCR reads via MiXCR and lists one record per CDR3 protein. The repertoire includes about 650,000 distinct CDR3 sequences, approximately 15% of them detected once, and about 7.6% sits in the top ten. The sequencing here drew on PBMCs from blood, taken roughly 2 weeks before vaccination. The receptor set was obtained from a man aged 45-65 years who received an inactivated influenza vaccine. Both conserved end residues are part of each CDR3. The order of the fields is D gene, J gene, clone size, V gene, CDR3 DNA, CDR3 protein. A D gene is named only where the DNA matches it firmly. Some rows have no size entry. The others give once, few or many, or a class for an expanded clone.

D gene: -
J gene: TRBJ1-4
clone size: -
V gene: TRBV7-2
CDR3 DNA: TGTGCCAGCAGCTTAGCCATTGGAGGGAATGAAAAACTGTTTTTT
CDR3 protein: CASSLAIGGNEKLFF

D gene: TRBD2
J gene: TRBJ2-2
clone size: -
V gene: TRBV20-1
CDR3 DNA: TGCAGTGCGGACCCTAGCGGGGGAGCTTTGGGTGCCGGGGAGCTGTTTTTT
CDR3 protein: CSADPSGGALGAGELFF

D gene: TRBD2
J gene: TRBJ2-2
clone size: few
V gene: TRBV20-1
CDR3 DNA: TGCAGTGCTAGGGGAGGCGGGGGGACTTCGAACACCGGGGAGCTGTTTTTT
CDR3 protein: CSARGGGGTSNTGELFF

D gene: TRBD2
J gene: TRBJ2-7
clone size: few
V gene: TRBV5-1
CDR3 DNA: TGCGCCAGCAGCTTGGTTTTAGCGGGAGCGCCCGAGCAGTACTTC
CDR3 protein: CASSLVLAGAPEQYF

D gene: TRBD1
J gene: TRBJ1-3
clone size: -
V gene: TRBV7-9
CDR3 DNA: TGTGCCAGCAGCTTATCAGGAGGGGGCGGAAACACCATATATTTT
CDR3 protein: CASSLSGGGGNTIYF

D gene: TRBD1
J gene: TRBJ1-1
clone size: many
V gene: TRBV11-2
CDR3 DNA: TGTGCCAGCAGTCGGGACAGGGGATTATCGGAAGCTTTCTTT
CDR3 protein: CASSRDRGLSEAFF

D gene: TRBD2
J gene: TRBJ2-3
clone size: few
V gene: TRBV10-3
CDR3 DNA: TGTGCCATCAGTGAGGTTAGCGGGGTTACAGATACGCAGTATTTT
CDR3 protein: CAISEVSGVTDTQYF

D gene: -
J gene: TRBJ2-2
clone size: many
V gene: TRBV6-6
CDR3 DNA: TGTGCCAGCAGTTTGGATACAGACTACACCGGGGAGCTGTTTTTT
CDR3 protein: CASSLDTDYTGELFF

D gene: -
J gene: TRBJ2-3
clone size: -
V gene: TRBV7-9
CDR3 DNA: TGTGCCAGCAGCTTAGGTAGCTACAGCACAGATACGCAGTATTTT
CDR3 protein: CASSLGSYSTDTQYF

D gene: TRBD2
J gene: TRBJ2-2
clone size: few
V gene: TRBV6-5
CDR3 DNA: TGTGCCAGCAGTTACGAGGGACTAGATGGCGGGGAGCTGTTTTTT
CDR3 protein: CASSYEGLDGGELFF

D gene: TRBD2
J gene: TRBJ2-3
clone size: -
V gene: TRBV10-3
CDR3 DNA: TGTGCCATCAGGGGGCGACTAGCGGGAGAGTCAGGCGATACGCAGTATTTT
CDR3 protein: CAIRGRLAGESGDTQYF

D gene: TRBD1
J gene: TRBJ2-7
clone size: many
V gene: TRBV5-1
CDR3 DNA: TGCGCCAGCAGCTCGGAAAGGGACAGCTACGAGCAGTACTTC
CDR3 protein: CASSSERDSYEQYF

D gene: -
J gene: TRBJ2-7
clone size: many
V gene: TRBV3-1
CDR3 DNA: TGTGCCAGCAGCCTCCAGGGATTACGCGAGCAGTACTTC
CDR3 protein: CASSLQGLREQYF

D gene: TRBD2
J gene: TRBJ2-1
clone size: -
V gene: TRBV29-1
CDR3 DNA: TGCAGCGTTGAACTCCTAGCGGGAGGGGGGTTCTTC
CDR3 protein: CSVELLAGGGFF

D gene: -
J gene: TRBJ2-7
clone size: few
V gene: TRBV27
CDR3 DNA: TGTGCCAGCAGTTTAATACAGGGTGGGGAGCAGTACTTC
CDR3 protein: CASSLIQGGEQYF

D gene: -
J gene: TRBJ1-1
clone size: many
V gene: TRBV12-3/TRBV12-4
CDR3 DNA: TGTGCCAGCAGTTACGGCGGTGAAGCTTTCTTT
CDR3 protein: CASSYGGEAFF

D gene: TRBD2
J gene: TRBJ2-5
clone size: many
V gene: TRBV12-3/TRBV12-4
CDR3 DNA: TGTGCCAGCACAGGACTAGAAGGAGAGACCCAGTACTTC
CDR3 protein: CASTGLEGETQYF

D gene: TRBD1
J gene: TRBJ2-5
clone size: -
V gene: TRBV24-1
CDR3 DNA: TGTGCCACCAGTGATACAGGGGGCCTAGGGGAGACCCAGTACTTC
CDR3 protein: CATSDTGGLGETQYF

D gene: -
J gene: TRBJ1-6
clone size: many
V gene: TRBV5-1
CDR3 DNA: TGCGCCAGCAGCCCCCTGGGGGGTTCACCCCTCCACTTT
CDR3 protein: CASSPLGGSPLHF

D gene: -
J gene: TRBJ2-1
clone size: -
V gene: TRBV5-1
CDR3 DNA: TGCGCCAGCAGCTCTTGGTTAAACGATGTCCGGGGGCGGCCCTACAATGAGCAGTTCTTC
CDR3 protein: CASSSWLNDVRGRPYNEQFF

D gene: TRBD1
J gene: TRBJ2-7
clone size: few
V gene: TRBV12-3/TRBV12-4
CDR3 DNA: TGTGCCAGCAGGTACAGGATTGGACAGGGTCCCAACGAGCAGTACTTC
CDR3 protein: CASRYRIGQGPNEQYF

D gene: -
J gene: TRBJ2-1
clone size: -
V gene: TRBV21-1
CDR3 DNA: TGTGCCAGCAGCAAAGGGGTAGTGACCTACAATGAGCAGTTCTTC
CDR3 protein: CASSKGVVTYNEQFF

D gene: TRBD2
J gene: TRBJ2-7
clone size: -
V gene: TRBV20-1
CDR3 DNA: TGCAGTGCTAGACCTCCCGGGACTAGCGGGAGGATTGTGGACGAGCAGTACTTC
CDR3 protein: CSARPPGTSGRIVDEQYF

D gene: -
J gene: TRBJ2-2
clone size: many
V gene: TRBV29-1
CDR3 DNA: TGCAGCGTTGATACATACGGACTGAAAGGGGGGACCGGGGAGCTGTTTTTT
CDR3 protein: CSVDTYGLKGGTGELFF

D gene: -
J gene: TRBJ2-5
clone size: few
V gene: TRBV29-1
CDR3 DNA: TGCAGCTTTTCATGGGGCGGAAGCCTACAAGAGACCCAGTACTTC
CDR3 protein: CSFSWGGSLQETQYF

D gene: -
J gene: TRBJ2-3
clone size: few
V gene: TRBV5-1
CDR3 DNA: TGCGCCAGCACCGATACACTCAGCACAGATACGCAGTATTTT
CDR3 protein: CASTDTLSTDTQYF

D gene: TRBD1
J gene: TRBJ2-5
clone size: once
V gene: TRBV28
CDR3 DNA: TGTGCCAGCTGCGATGGACAGGGGGCAAGTGAGACCCAGTACTTC
CDR3 protein: CASCDGQGASETQYF

D gene: -
J gene: TRBJ1-5
clone size: -
V gene: TRBV19
CDR3 DNA: TGTGCCACGGGGGTTTTAAGTCAGCCCCAGCATTTT
CDR3 protein: CATGVLSQPQHF

D gene: -
J gene: TRBJ1-3
clone size: -
V gene: TRBV4-3
CDR3 DNA: TGCGCCAGCAGCCAATGGGGGTCTGGAAACACCATATATTTT
CDR3 protein: CASSQWGSGNTIYF

D gene: TRBD1
J gene: TRBJ2-3
clone size: few
V gene: TRBV29-1
CDR3 DNA: TGCAGCGTTGACCGGGACAGGGTCTTTCATCAGGACACAGATACGCAGTATTTT
CDR3 protein: CSVDRDRVFHQDTDTQYF

D gene: -
J gene: TRBJ1-4
clone size: few
V gene: TRBV12-3/TRBV12-4
CDR3 DNA: TGTGCCAGCAGCCCTTGGGGTGAAAAACTGTTTTTT
CDR3 protein: CASSPWGEKLFF

D gene: TRBD1
J gene: TRBJ1-5
clone size: -
V gene: TRBV25-1
CDR3 DNA: TGTGCCAGCAGCCAGACAGGGTTCAATCAGCCCCAGCATTTT
CDR3 protein: CASSQTGFNQPQHF

D gene: -
J gene: TRBJ2-2
clone size: -
V gene: TRBV6-5
CDR3 DNA: TGTGCCAGCAGTTACACCACAGGGACGGCGAACACCGGGGAGCTGTTTTTT
CDR3 protein: CASSYTTGTANTGELFF

D gene: TRBD1
J gene: TRBJ1-5
clone size: few
V gene: TRBV4-3
CDR3 DNA: TGCGCCAGAAAGAGGACAGGGGGCTATCGGCCCCAGCATTTT
CDR3 protein: CARKRTGGYRPQHF

D gene: TRBD1
J gene: TRBJ2-3
clone size: few
V gene: TRBV7-2
CDR3 DNA: TGTGCCAGCAGCTTGCAGACCGGGACAGCCACAGATACGCAGTATTTT
CDR3 protein: CASSLQTGTATDTQYF

D gene: TRBD1
J gene: TRBJ1-1
clone size: few
V gene: TRBV29-1
CDR3 DNA: TGCAGCGTTGAGGGACAGTACATGAACACTGAAGCTTTCTTT
CDR3 protein: CSVEGQYMNTEAFF

D gene: -
J gene: TRBJ2-2
clone size: -
V gene: TRBV11-2
CDR3 DNA: TGTGCCAGCAGCTTAGCTCGGCGGGCTGGGGAGCTGTTTTTT
CDR3 protein: CASSLARRAGELFF

D gene: -
J gene: TRBJ1-2
clone size: -
V gene: TRBV7-2
CDR3 DNA: TGTGCCAGCAGCTTAGCGCTAAGTAGGTTATCCCATGGCTACACCTTC
CDR3 protein: CASSLALSRLSHGYTF

D gene: TRBD2
J gene: TRBJ2-3
clone size: many
V gene: TRBV4-1
CDR3 DNA: TGCGCCAGCAGCCCTCTTGGACTAGCGGGGGGTTCGGATACGCAGTATTTT
CDR3 protein: CASSPLGLAGGSDTQYF

D gene: -
J gene: TRBJ1-2
clone size: few
V gene: TRBV10-2
CDR3 DNA: TGCGCCAGCAGTGAGTTTGGACAAAGGGCCTACACCTTC
CDR3 protein: CASSEFGQRAYTF

D gene: TRBD2
J gene: TRBJ2-1
clone size: few
V gene: TRBV4-2
CDR3 DNA: TGTGCCAGCAGCCAAGAGTTTAGCGGGAGGAGTCAGTTCTTC
CDR3 protein: CASSQEFSGRSQFF

D gene: -
J gene: TRBJ2-5
clone size: -
V gene: TRBV5-4
CDR3 DNA: TGTGCCAGCAGCAGGGCTGTGCGGGGAGAGACCCAGTACTTC
CDR3 protein: CASSRAVRGETQYF

D gene: -
J gene: TRBJ2-7
clone size: -
V gene: TRBV11-2
CDR3 DNA: TGTGCCAGCAGCTTAGATCTGGACACCTCCTACGAGCAGTACTTC
CDR3 protein: CASSLDLDTSYEQYF

D gene: TRBD1
J gene: TRBJ2-1
clone size: -
V gene: TRBV6-5
CDR3 DNA: TGTGCCAGCAGTTCCCACAGGGGGCACGTGAATGAGCAGTTCTTC
CDR3 protein: CASSSHRGHVNEQFF

D gene: -
J gene: TRBJ1-3
clone size: few
V gene: TRBV4-1
CDR3 DNA: TGCGCCAGCAGCCAAGATCGGGTACTCTCTGGAAACACCATATATTTT
CDR3 protein: CASSQDRVLSGNTIYF

D gene: TRBD2
J gene: TRBJ2-3
clone size: -
V gene: TRBV6-5
CDR3 DNA: TGTGCCAGCAGTTACTCTGGACTAGCGGGTTCTAGCACAGATACGCAGTATTTT
CDR3 protein: CASSYSGLAGSSTDTQYF

D gene: -
J gene: TRBJ2-1
clone size: -
V gene: TRBV15
CDR3 DNA: TGTGCCACCAGCAGAGATCTTACTAGGACGAATGAGCAGTTCTTC
CDR3 protein: CATSRDLTRTNEQFF

D gene: TRBD2
J gene: TRBJ2-3
clone size: -
V gene: TRBV20-1
CDR3 DNA: TGCAGTGCTGGGGCTTGGACTAGCATTTCAGATACGCAGTATTTT
CDR3 protein: CSAGAWTSISDTQYF

D gene: -
J gene: TRBJ2-3
clone size: few
V gene: TRBV29-1
CDR3 DNA: TGCAGCGTTACTTACTCGGCTAGCACAGATACGCAGTATTTT
CDR3 protein: CSVTYSASTDTQYF

D gene: TRBD1
J gene: TRBJ2-3
clone size: many
V gene: TRBV4-1
CDR3 DNA: TGCGCCAGCAGCCAAATCGGGACAGGGGATGATACGCAGTATTTT
CDR3 protein: CASSQIGTGDDTQYF

D gene: TRBD1
J gene: TRBJ1-5
clone size: many
V gene: TRBV9
CDR3 DNA: TGTGCCAGCAGCCCCGAGACAGGGATCAATCAGCCCCAGCATTTT
CDR3 protein: CASSPETGINQPQHF

D gene: -
J gene: TRBJ2-3
clone size: -
V gene: TRBV29-1
CDR3 DNA: TGCAGCGTTGTGGCGGGGGCGCCGAACACAGATACGCAGTATTTT
CDR3 protein: CSVVAGAPNTDTQYF

D gene: -
J gene: TRBJ2-3
clone size: many
V gene: TRBV20-1
CDR3 DNA: TGCAGTGCTAGAGATGGGGCGAGCACAGATACGCAGTATTTT
CDR3 protein: CSARDGASTDTQYF

D gene: -
J gene: TRBJ2-5
clone size: few
V gene: TRBV7-2
CDR3 DNA: TGTGCCAGCAGCTTCTATGCTGACAGCCTGGGGACCCAGTACTTC
CDR3 protein: CASSFYADSLGTQYF

D gene: -
J gene: TRBJ2-5
clone size: -
V gene: TRBV20-1
CDR3 DNA: TGCAGTGCCCCCCCAACGGGGAACCAAGAGACCCAGTACTTC
CDR3 protein: CSAPPTGNQETQYF